These 5 T cell receptor beta chains originate from one sample sequenced in a study of blood T cell repertoires in COVID-19. Here immunoSEQ multiplex PCR was the method, and the copy in TCRdb shows in-frame clones only, minus some. The table lists under 250,000 clones, roughly 85% of them singletons. The sequencing input was peripheral blood. Source of these receptors: a man younger than 35 with active or convalescent COVID-19.

V gene TRBV9 combines with J gene TRBJ1-1; D unresolved. Germline CDR1 reads SGDLS; CDR2 reads YYNGEE. The CDR3 is 14 amino acids. Trimming took 0 bases from V and 1 from J, leaving 7 bases between them. The CDR3 nucleotides read TGTGCCAGCAGCGTAGGGTCAGGGAACACTGAAGCTTTCTTT. Protein: CASSVGSGNTEAFF.

The chain links TRBV4-1 to TRBJ2-7; 9 bases match TRBD1. Germline loops: CDR1 MGHRA, CDR2 YSYEKL. This CDR3 has 15 residues. After removal of 4 bases from V and 2 bases from J, the junction contained 6 bases not matched to a gene. The CDR3 DNA reads as TGCGCCAGCAGCCGCAACCGGGACAGGGCCTACGAGCAGTACTTC. This sequence encodes CASSRNRDRAYEQYF.

This sequence joins TRBV5-1 and TRBJ1-1, with 7 bases lining up with TRBD1. Looked up from germline, CDR1 is SGHRS and CDR2 is YFSETQ. The V and J ends lost 0 bases and 4 bases, in that order; junction bases with no gene match: 3. This CDR3 comprises 14 residues. This CDR3 is CASSLGQGGTEAFF. The CDR3 bases are TGCGCCAGCAGCTTGGGGCAGGGGGGCACTGAAGCTTTCTTT.

The chain carries TRBV15 and TRBJ2-3; 11 bases fit TRBD2. Trimming cost V 4 bases and J 6 bases; bases outside gene matches: 12. Germline values: CDR1 LNHNV, CDR2 YYDKDF (reference sequence). The length of the CDR3 is 17 residues. CDR3 residues: CATSKPPGTSGWDTQYF. The DNA for the CDR3 is TGTGCCACCAGCAAACCTCCTGGGACTAGCGGTTGGGATACGCAGTATTTT.

This clone has a single count. The rearrangement joins TRBV9 to TRBJ2-3, with TRBD1 matching 9 bases. This CDR3 has 15 residues. Germline CDR1 SGDLS, CDR2 YYNGEE. The trim removed 3 bases at V and 0 bases at J, leaving 2 bases unmatched. The CDR3 loop reads CASSGDRASTDTQYF. CDR3 nucleotide sequence: TGTGCCAGCAGCGGGGACAGGGCGAGCACAGATACGCAGTATTTT.